This entry features one T cell receptor (beta chain) sequence. The record originates from a study of Ad26.COV2.S vaccination and SARS-CoV-2 variants. Germline CDR1 and CDR2: SGHVS and FQNEAQ. V trimming: 5 bases; J trimming: 4 bases; junction bases outside the gene matches: 15. The length of the CDR3 is 18 residues. This table comes from immunoSEQ multiplex PCR, and its TCRdb copy is limited to in-frame clones, with some not included. The table has about 400,000 clones, approximately 90% seen once; the top ten hold 3.5% to 4%. Treatment specified: roughly 19 received Ad26.COV2.S at low or high dose, single or two shots; several received placebo; per-sample allocation not given. Day 63 after the first vaccine or placebo injection was the time point for sampling.

This sequence was found in a person aged 18-60 years who received the Ad26.COV2.S COVID-19 vaccine or a placebo. The sequenced sample was peripheral blood, obtained in a trial of Ad26.COV2.S vaccine versus placebo. The chain combines TRBV7-8 with TRBJ2-7; 12 bases line up with TRBD2. CDR3 coding DNA: TGTGCCAGCAGCGGGAAAGGACTACTAGCGGGGGGTCGGTACGAGCAGTACTTC. It encodes CASSGKGLLAGGRYEQYF.